This TCR beta chain was sequenced in a study of T cells after yellow fever vaccination. Study results and caveats: Although the secondary response was weaker, it peaked faster, at day 5 versus 15. The presence of abundant clonotypes contaminating from the bulk population was possible in FACS-sorted repertoires. Among primary-vaccination clones, most reappeared after the booster, at 95% to 96% for CD4 and 88% for CD8.

The authors made TCR cDNA by 5'RACE template switching, adding a universal primer site and UMIs. TCRdb reanalysed the 5' RACE reads using MiXCR and keeps one entry per CDR3 protein. The data show roughly 260,000 distinct CDR3 sequences, over 10% seen once. The germline gives CDR1 SQVTM, CDR2 ANQGSEA. V lost 7 bases and J lost 1; bases outside the gene matches: 2. The CDR3 consists of 12 residues. This clonotype was detected many times. Its antigen is not known. This TCR was sampled from a man in his thirties or forties who received the YFV17D yellow fever vaccine. Source: CD4+ T cells sorted from PBMCs, taken 45 days after the yellow fever booster vaccination. The chain uses TRBV29-1 and TRBJ2-7, with 9 nucleotides matching TRBD1. The CDR3 is CSAGTGSYEQYF. The CDR3 DNA reads TGCAGCGCCGGGACAGGGTCCTACGAGCAGTACTTC.